A single sample gave rise to the 21 T cell receptor beta chains below, sequenced in a study of beta chain features in type 1 diabetes. Reverse transcription of all isolated RNA meant that expressed TCRB transcripts were sequenced. The data were produced by immunoSEQ multiplex PCR, yet TCRdb's version contains in-frame clones alone and is incomplete. The sample includes 350,000 or so clones, around 19% of them seen just once. Sequencing used naive CD4+ T cells from blood. The receptors were sampled from a woman in her late teens or twenties in good health.

V is TRBV5-1 and J is TRBJ2-7, with TRBD2 identical over 10 bases. Unmatched junction bases numbered 6, after V lost 3 bases and J lost 3 bases. Germline CDR1 is SGHRS and CDR2 is YFSETQ. The CDR3 length is 15 residues. CDR3 sequence (DNA): TGCGCCAGCAGCTCCAGCGGGAGGGCCTTCTACGAGCAGTACTTC. As protein: CASSSSGRAFYEQYF.

CDR3 DNA: TGTGCCTGGACCCCAGGGCTGGCTAATGAAAAACTGTTTTTT. Protein product: CAWTPGLANEKLFF. V and J are TRBV30 and TRBJ1-4; possible D gene TRBD1, 5 bases. This CDR3 has 14 amino acids. Germline loops: CDR1 GTSNPN, CDR2 SVGIG (reference sequence). Trimming took 4 bases from V and 3 from J, leaving 12 bases between them.

This clone was detected a few times. The chain uses TRBV4-3 and TRBJ2-1; the match to TRBD2 covers 7 bases. J gave up 7 bases and V 0 bases, and 6 bases lay outside the gene matches. Germline lookup yields CDR1 LGHNA and CDR2 YSLEER. The CDR3 length is 15 residues. The CDR3: CASSQDRQRGNEQFF. CDR3 coding DNA: TGCGCCAGCAGCCAAGATCGTCAGCGGGGTAATGAGCAGTTCTTC.

The chain recombines TRBV7-2 with TRBJ1-2, with 11 bases matching TRBD1. After removal of 5 bases from V and 8 bases from J, the junction contained 7 bases not matched to a gene. The CDR3 has 14 amino acids. Germline loops: CDR1 SGHTA, CDR2 FQGNSA. Written as DNA, the CDR3 is TGTGCCAGCAGCGTAAGGGGACAGGGGGTAGGCTACACCTTC. Residues: CASSVRGQGVGYTF.

This sequence joins TRBV19 and TRBJ2-6, with D perhaps matching TRBD2 (5 bases). The CDR3 runs to 13 residues. In germline, CDR1 is LNHDA, CDR2 SQIVND (reference sequence). V dropped 7 bases and J dropped 4 bases, with 8 bases sitting between them. CDR3 region: CASNSGGANVLTF. CDR3 nucleotides: TGTGCCAGTAACAGCGGCGGGGCCAACGTCCTGACTTTC. Combining the CDR3 with reference TRBV19 and TRBJ2-6 gives the whole variable domain DGGITQSPKYLFRKEGQNVTLSCEQNLNHDAMYWYRQDPGQGLRLIYYSQIVNDFQKGDIAEGYSVSREKKESFPLTVTSAQKNPTAFYLCASNSGGANVLTFGAGSRLTVL.

V and J are TRBV23-1 and TRBJ1-2, with D maybe TRBD1 (5 bases). TRBV23-1 is classed as an ORF, of uncertain function. Trimming cost V 0 bases and J 8 bases, with 16 bases left between them. This CDR3 has 15 amino acids. In DNA, the CDR3 is TGCGCCAGCAGTCAATCCACCCCCCCAGGGCCCGGCTACACCTTC. It is translated as CASSQSTPPGPGYTF.

CDR3 in amino acids: CASRGHMNTEAFF. The CDR3, as DNA: TGTGCCAGCAGGGGACACATGAACACTGAAGCTTTCTTT. The chain is built from TRBV6-5 and TRBJ1-1; tentative D call: TRBD1 (6 bases). This CDR3 contains 13 residues. Germline V CDR1 and CDR2: MNHEY, SVGAGI. The V end lost 6 bases, the J end lost 0 bases, and 8 bases lay between the germline ends.

The V and J genes are TRBV6-1 and TRBJ1-1, with 7 bases matching TRBD1. The CDR3 is 15 amino acids. The germline V gene has CDR1 MNHNS and CDR2 SASEGT. Trimming cost V 7 bases and J 0 bases; bases outside gene matches: 8. The CDR3 spells CASTPLQGLNTEAFF. The CDR3 DNA follows: TGTGCCAGCACCCCCCTACAGGGGCTGAACACTGAAGCTTTCTTT.

The table lists this clone with a few counts. The chain recombines TRBV9 with TRBJ2-1, with D perhaps matching TRBD1 (6 bases). The CDR3 is 16 amino acids. V lost 4 bases and J 4 bases, leaving 18 bases between the germline ends. The germline gives CDR1 SGDLS, CDR2 YYNGEE. Written as DNA, the CDR3 is TGTGCCAGCAGCTTGGGGGCCAGGCTGCAATACAATGAGCAGTTCTTC. It specifies CASSLGARLQYNEQFF.

The V and J genes are TRBV29-1 and TRBJ2-7, with TRBD1 as a possible D gene (5 bases). Germline V gene sequence: CDR1 SQVTM, CDR2 ANQGSEA. The CDR3 loop spans 13 amino acids. V lost 7 bases and J lost 2, with 15 bases in between. CDR3 coding DNA: TGCAGCGCTTTGACTGGGGCGACCTACGAGCAGTACTTC. It specifies CSALTGATYEQYF.

For this clone: Different DNA sequences within this sample yield the same CDR3. The chain has TRBV7-9 and TRBJ2-5, with D perhaps TRBD2 (6 bases). Germline CDR1 is SEHNR and CDR2 is FQNEAQ (reference sequence). V lost 0 bases to trimming and J lost 5 bases, with 7 bases between them. The CDR3 totals 13 residues. The CDR3 coding sequence is TGTGCCAGCAGCTTAGCTGGGGGGGAGACCCAGTACTTC. Protein: CASSLAGGETQYF.

In this sample, this clone turned up a few times. This chain links TRBV29-1 with TRBJ2-2; 8 bases match TRBD1. CDR3 length: 15 residues. J lost 2 bases, V lost 6 bases, and 8 bases had no gene match. Germline-derived CDR1 and CDR2 are SQVTM and ANQGSEA. For the CDR3, the DNA is TGCAGCGTCGGCGGACAGGGAGGTAACACCGGGGAGCTGTTTTTT. As protein: CSVGGQGGNTGELFF.

V is TRBV4-3 and J is TRBJ1-2, with D tentatively TRBD1 (5 bases). Per germline, CDR1 LGHNA and CDR2 YSLEER. This CDR3 is 13 amino acids long. Trimming pared 4 bases from V and 4 bases from J, leaving 10 bases between. The CDR3 DNA follows: TGCGCCAGCAGCCTACAGGACGGCTATGGCTACACCTTC. Translated: CASSLQDGYGYTF.

A few counts support this clone. This sequence joins TRBV23-1 and TRBJ2-5; 8 positions agree with TRBD2. TRBV23-1 is known as an ORF, though its function is uncertain. CDR3 length equals 15 residues. Trimming removed 10 bases from V and 3 bases from J; junction bases left unmatched: 13. The CDR3 region has the DNA TGCGCCACCCCCGGGGGGGGGTCGGCCAAAGAGACCCAGTACTTC. As protein: CATPGGGSAKETQYF.

The rearrangement uses TRBV30 and TRBJ1-2, with D unclear. This CDR3 region has 14 residues. With 1 base removed from V and 8 bases from J, the gap between germline ends came to 17 bases. Per the germline V gene, CDR1 is GTSNPN and CDR2 is SVGIG (reference sequence). This chain's CDR3 is CAWSESGLRKGYTF. DNA of the CDR3: TGTGCCTGGAGTGAATCTGGGTTGAGGAAAGGCTACACCTTC.

A few counts support this clone. The V and J genes are TRBV30 and TRBJ1-1; perhaps TRBD1 as D (6 bases). The ends were cut back, 0 bases at V and 5 bases at J, with 16 bases in the middle. Germline V gene data show CDR1 as GTSNPN and CDR2 as SVGIG (reference sequence). The CDR3 runs 15 residues. The CDR3 coding sequence is TGTGCCTGGAGTGTACACGGCAGGGGTTATACTGAAGCTTTCTTT. Translating gives CAWSVHGRGYTEAFF.

V is TRBV5-1 and J is TRBJ2-5, with 7 bases fitting TRBD1. The CDR3 has 15 residues. Per the germline V gene, CDR1 is SGHRS and CDR2 is YFSETQ. V was pared by 3 bases and J by 5 bases, with 10 bases of the junction left unmatched. In DNA, the CDR3 is TGCGCCAGCAGCTCCCCGGGACAGAGCAGGGAGACCCAGTACTTC. Translating it yields CASSSPGQSRETQYF.

The chain carries TRBV5-1 and TRBJ1-4; no reliable D call. The CDR3 length is 15 residues. The germline V and J ends were trimmed by 4 bases and 8 bases, with 18 bases remaining between them. Germline V gene sequence: CDR1 SGHRS, CDR2 YFSETQ. The CDR3, as DNA: TGCGCCAGCAGCCCTTTCGTCGGTCCGAGGGAAAAACTGTTTTTT. Protein sequence: CASSPFVGPREKLFF.

The chain links TRBV4-1 to TRBJ2-1; the match to TRBD2 covers 8 bases. The V segment lost 3 bases and the J segment 5 bases; nucleotides outside the gene matches: 12. The V gene's germline CDR1 is MGHRA and CDR2 YSYEKL. This CDR3 is built from 17 residues. The CDR3 region has the DNA TGCGCCAGCAGCCAGTTGGAGAAAAGCGGGAGACACAATGAGCAGTTCTTC. Encoded protein: CASSQLEKSGRHNEQFF.

V gene TRBV30 combines with J gene TRBJ2-5; TRBD2 might be the D (5 bases). V lost 5 bases and J lost 1, with 11 bases in between. The germline V gene has CDR1 GTSNPN and CDR2 SVGIG (reference sequence). This CDR3 spans 13 amino acids. The CDR3 loop reads CAWVGGFQETQYF. The CDR3 DNA is TGTGCCTGGGTCGGAGGCTTCCAAGAGACCCAGTACTTC.

V and J are TRBV12-5 and TRBJ1-4, with 7 bases identical to TRBD1. The germline CDR1 and CDR2 sequences are LGHNT and FRNRAP. This CDR3 comprises 14 residues. The J segment lost 4 bases and the V segment lost 6 bases, leaving 5 bases of the junction unmatched. The CDR3 spells CASGKGQINEKLFF. For the CDR3, the DNA is TGTGCTAGTGGGAAGGGACAGATTAATGAAAAACTGTTTTTT.